The 14 T cell receptor beta chains below were found in one sample sequenced in a study of glioma-infiltrating T cells after dendritic cell vaccination. Method: immunoSEQ multiplex PCR; TCRdb's copy keeps in-frame clones and lacks some. Of about 540 clones in the sample, roughly 87% were seen once. This specimen was tumor tissue, taken before dendritic cell vaccination. All receptors derive from a human donor with glioblastoma.

The chain has TRBV5-5 and TRBJ1-2; TRBD1 matches 7 bases. This CDR3 has 13 residues. Germline trimming cut 4 bases from V and 7 bases from J; bases unmatched to any gene: 7. Germline values: CDR1 SGHKS, CDR2 YYEKEE (reference sequence). This CDR3 reads CASSRQGPGGYTF. The DNA of the CDR3 is TGTGCCAGCAGCCGACAGGGACCGGGTGGCTACACCTTC.

The chain links TRBV6-1 to TRBJ1-3; D not certain. V lost 3 bases and J lost 5, with 14 bases in between. The CDR3 extends over 15 amino acids. Germline CDR1 reads MNHNS; CDR2 reads SASEGT. CDR3 sequence reads: CASSDHTTNRNTIYF. For the CDR3, the DNA is TGTGCCAGCAGTGACCACACGACTAACCGAAACACCATATATTTT.

V is TRBV2 and J is TRBJ2-1, with 11 bases identical to TRBD2. This CDR3 has 17 amino acids. In germline, CDR1 is SNHLY, CDR2 FYNNEI. Trimming at V came to 0 bases and at J to 8 bases, leaving 9 bases not matched to a gene. For the CDR3, the DNA is TGTGCCAGCAGTGAAGCCCTGGGGCTAGCGGGAGGTTATGAGCAGTTCTTC. It yields the protein CASSEALGLAGGYEQFF.

Written as DNA, the CDR3 is TGTGCCAGCAGTGTAAACACAGGGACGAGGGGCTACAATGAGCAGTTCTTC. Residues: CASSVNTGTRGYNEQFF. The chain is built from TRBV7-3 and TRBJ2-1, with D perhaps TRBD1 (6 bases). The CDR3 length is 17 residues. CDR1 and CDR2 (germline): SGHTA, FQGTGA. Trimming took 6 bases from V and 3 from J, leaving 21 bases between them.

This clone has just one count. The V and J genes are TRBV2 and TRBJ2-7, with TRBD1 matching 9 bases. The germline V gene has CDR1 SNHLY and CDR2 FYNNEI. The CDR3 runs to 12 residues. Trimming took 7 bases from V and 8 from J; bases not matched to a gene: 6. CDR3 coding DNA: TGTGCCAGCACCTCGGACAGGGGACAGCAGTACTTC. The encoded protein is CASTSDRGQQYF.

This clone showed up just a few times. Other nucleotide sequences from this sample produce the same CDR3. The gene calls are TRBV6-1 and TRBJ2-2, with TRBD2 as a possible D gene (7 bases). V lost 9 bases and J 6 bases, leaving 11 bases between the germline ends. The CDR3 is made up of 12 amino acids. Per the germline V gene, CDR1 is MNHNS and CDR2 is SASEGT. DNA of the CDR3: TGTGCCAGTAGGGGGGGGGCCGGGGAGCTGTTTTTT. It is translated as CASRGGAGELFF.

The chain recombines TRBV27 with TRBJ2-7; perhaps TRBD1 as D (6 bases). Germline CDR1 and CDR2: MNHEY and SMNVEV (reference sequence). The CDR3 contains 13 residues. Trimming pared 4 bases from V and 2 bases from J, leaving 9 bases between. The CDR3 spells CASSSGDAYEQYF. As DNA, the CDR3 is TGTGCCAGCAGTTCAGGGGACGCCTACGAGCAGTACTTC.

The chain links TRBV18 to TRBJ1-6; no clear D gene. CDR1 is KGHSH and CDR2 is LQKENI in the germline V gene. CDR3 length: 14 amino acids. V was shortened by 2 bases and J by 7 bases, with 9 bases between the two germline ends. This CDR3 is CASSPGPKNSPLHF. DNA for the CDR3: TGTGCCAGCTCACCAGGGCCGAAGAATTCACCCCTCCACTTT. The whole variable domain, filled in from reference TRBV18 and TRBJ1-6, reads NAGVMQNPRHLVRRRGQEARLRCSPMKGHSHVYWYRQLPEEGLKFMVYLQKENIIDESGMPKERFSAEFPKEGPSILRIQQVVRGDSAAYFCASSPGPKNSPLHFGNGTRLTVT.

J is TRBJ2-7 and V is TRBV19; TRBD1 is a possible D gene (5 bases). V was cut by 4 bases and J by 3 bases, with 10 bases left in between. CDR3 length equals 13 residues. CDR1 is LNHDA, CDR2 SQIVND, per germline (reference sequence). Here the CDR3 reads CASSKGSYYEQYF. CDR3 DNA: TGTGCCAGTAGTAAGGGGTCGTACTACGAGCAGTACTTC.

In its sample, this clone was seen once. This chain connects TRBV7-2 to TRBJ2-6; 7 positions agree with TRBD1. CDR1 and CDR2 from the germline V gene are SGHTA and FQGNSA. Trimming took 1 base from V and 0 from J; bases not matched to a gene: 6. The CDR3 sequence is 18 residues long. The CDR3 DNA reads TGTGCCAGCAGCTTAGTTGGGACAGCGAACTCTGGGGCCAACGTCCTGACTTTC. Translation gives CASSLVGTANSGANVLTF. Full variable domain (rest looked up from reference TRBV7-2 and TRBJ2-6): GAGVSQSPSNKVTEKGKDVELRCDPISGHTALYWYRQSLGQGLEFLIYFQGNSAPDKSGLPSDRFSAERTGGSVSTLTIQRTQQEDSAVYLCASSLVGTANSGANVLTFGAGSRLTVL.

The chain couples TRBV6-5 to TRBJ1-4; tentative D call: TRBD1 (6 bases). This CDR3 is built from 15 residues. V dropped 7 bases and J dropped 5 bases, with 17 bases sitting between them. Per germline, CDR1 MNHEY and CDR2 SVGAGI. CDR3 sequence (DNA): TGTGCCAGCAAGAGGGACATCCGCGCGAATGAAAAACTGTTTTTT. It yields the protein CASKRDIRANEKLFF.

The chain combines TRBV11-2 with TRBJ1-3, with TRBD1 matching over 9 bases. The CDR3 consists of 16 residues. Germline CDR1 SGHAT, CDR2 FQNNGV. Trimming at V came to 5 bases and at J to 0 bases, leaving 5 bases not matched to a gene. This CDR3 reads CASSQGQGPSGNTIYF. The CDR3 region has the DNA TGTGCCAGCAGCCAAGGACAGGGGCCCTCTGGAAACACCATATATTTT. Full variable domain (rest looked up from reference TRBV11-2 and TRBJ1-3): EAGVAQSPRYKIIEKRQSVAFWCNPISGHATLYWYQQILGQGPKLLIQFQNNGVVDDSQLPKDRFSAERLKGVDSTLKIQPAKLEDSAVYLCASSQGQGPSGNTIYFGEGSWLTVV.

The rearrangement uses TRBV25-1 and TRBJ1-3; D is perhaps TRBD1 (5 bases). CDR1 is MGHDK and CDR2 is SYGVNS in the germline V gene. This CDR3 is built from 14 residues. V was shortened by 4 bases and J by 1 base, with 8 bases between the two germline ends. The CDR3 spells CASSGQSSGNTIYF. CDR3 sequence (DNA): TGTGCCAGCAGTGGACAGTCTTCTGGAAACACCATATATTTT.

This clone was observed once. This chain uses TRBV7-3 with TRBJ2-1, with unresolved D. V was clipped by 4 bases and J by 2 bases, with 6 bases between them. The V gene's germline CDR1 is SGHTA and CDR2 FQGTGA. CDR3 size: 13 residues. The CDR3 coding sequence is TGTGCCAGCAGCTCACAAACCTACAATGAGCAGTTCTTC. Encoded protein: CASSSQTYNEQFF.